The rows below give T cell receptor beta chains drawn from one sample of a study of cytomegalovirus exposure and HLA in healthy donors. Profiling relied on immunoSEQ multiplex PCR, and the TCRdb table lists in-frame clones only, not all of them. The table lists some 84,000 clones, approximately 91% of them singletons. The specimen sequenced was PBMCs. These receptors were collected from a young man in good health and CMV-seronegative. The CDR3 runs from the conserved cysteine through the conserved F or W. Fields, in order: clone size, V gene, D gene, J gene, CDR3 protein, CDR3 DNA. The D gene is left open where the match is weak. Some rows have no size entry. The others give once, few or many, or a class for an expanded clone.

few	TRBV10-3	.	TRBJ1-1	CAIRQAPNTEAFF	TGTGCCATCAGACAGGCCCCGAACACTGAAGCTTTCTTT
.	TRBV2	.	TRBJ2-4	CASKRESNIQYF	TGTGCCAGCAAACGGGAGTCCAACATTCAGTACTTC
.	TRBV18	TRBD2	TRBJ2-5	CASSPPPGGATQETQYF	TGTGCCAGCTCACCACCCCCCGGGGGGGCGACCCAAGAGACCCAGTACTTC
.	TRBV9	.	TRBJ2-3	CASSVAPLATDTQYF	TGTGCCAGCAGCGTAGCCCCACTAGCCACAGATACGCAGTATTTT
.	TRBV4-1	.	TRBJ2-1	CASSQAPTRGEQFF	TGCGCCAGCAGCCAAGCCCCCACTCGGGGTGAGCAGTTCTTC
once	TRBV11-2	.	TRBJ2-7	CASSPGGSYEQYF	TGTGCCAGCAGCCCCGGGGGCTCCTACGAGCAGTACTTC
.	TRBV15	.	TRBJ2-5	CATSRDRGTQYF	TGTGCCACCAGCAGAGATAGAGGGACCCAGTACTTC
few	TRBV9	.	TRBJ1-5	CASSVDGGSNQPQHF	TGTGCCAGCAGCGTAGACGGGGGTAGCAATCAGCCCCAGCATTTT
.	TRBV19	.	TRBJ1-2	CASSTGGGYTF	TGTGCCAGTAGTACCGGAGGCGGCTACACCTTC
.	TRBV5-1	.	TRBJ1-2	CASSGRTDRSYTF	TGCGCCAGCAGCGGAAGAACAGATAGGAGCTACACCTTC
.	TRBV4-1	.	TRBJ1-5	CASSQVGGNQPQHF	TGCGCCAGCAGCCAAGTCGGAGGCAATCAGCCCCAGCATTTT
.	TRBV7-8	.	TRBJ2-2	CASSSGVGFRNTGELFF	TGTGCCAGCAGCTCCGGGGTCGGGTTTCGTAACACCGGGGAGCTGTTTTTT
.	TRBV5-4	.	TRBJ1-1	CASSFRSNTEAFF	TGTGCCAGCAGCTTTCGTTCGAACACTGAAGCTTTCTTT
.	TRBV6-6	.	TRBJ2-7	CAAADSYEQYF	TGTGCCGCCGCCGACAGTTACGAGCAGTACTTC
.	TRBV4-1	.	TRBJ1-3	CASSQAAGNTIYF	TGCGCCAGCAGCCAAGCGGCTGGAAACACCATATATTTT
once	TRBV5-1	.	TRBJ1-4	CASSLELPEKLFF	TGCGCCAGCAGCTTGGAACTACCTGAAAAACTGTTTTTT
.	TRBV27	TRBD1	TRBJ2-5	CASSHQTGVETQYF	TGTGCCAGCAGTCACCAGACAGGGGTGGAGACCCAGTACTTC
.	TRBV11-2	TRBD1	TRBJ1-5	CASSTNPGQSGGPQHF	TGTGCCAGCAGCACGAATCCGGGACAGTCCGGCGGGCCCCAGCATTTT
.	TRBV29-1	.	TRBJ1-2	CSVDERGMGYGYTF	TGCAGCGTTGACGAGAGGGGGATGGGCTATGGCTACACCTTC
.	TRBV6-5	TRBD1	TRBJ2-1	CASSYSGQGVYNEQFF	TGTGCCAGCAGTTACTCGGGACAGGGGGTTTACAATGAGCAGTTCTTC
.	TRBV19	TRBD1	TRBJ2-2	CASSIGTGRNGNTGELFF	TGTGCCAGTAGTATAGGGACAGGGCGAAATGGGAACACCGGGGAGCTGTTTTTT
once	TRBV5-1	.	TRBJ2-3	CASTTPGTDTQYF	TGCGCCAGCACCACCCCGGGGACAGATACGCAGTATTTT
.	TRBV5-8	.	TRBJ1-1	CASSLRGVGTEAFF	TGTGCCAGCAGCTTGAGAGGTGTTGGGACTGAAGCTTTCTTT
.	TRBV5-1	TRBD1	TRBJ1-2	CASSSGGGQPHNGYTF	TGCGCCAGCAGCTCCGGGGGGGGACAGCCGCATAATGGCTACACCTTC
.	TRBV28	.	TRBJ1-2	CASSLQNYYGYTF	TGTGCCAGCAGTTTACAAAACTACTATGGCTACACCTTC
.	TRBV2	TRBD1	TRBJ2-1	CASTKTGTAYNEQFF	TGTGCCAGCACCAAAACGGGGACAGCTTACAATGAGCAGTTCTTC
.	TRBV7-2	TRBD1	TRBJ1-4	CASSSQGTNEKLFF	TGTGCCAGCAGCTCACAGGGGACTAATGAAAAACTGTTTTTT
.	TRBV5-1	.	TRBJ2-1	CASSPSREQFF	TGCGCCAGCAGTCCATCACGGGAGCAGTTCTTC
.	TRBV11-2	.	TRBJ2-1	CASSDLAQFF	TGTGCCAGCAGCGACCTAGCGCAGTTCTTC
.	TRBV28	.	TRBJ1-2	CASNLAGTYGYTF	TGTGCCAGCAACTTGGCAGGAACCTATGGCTACACCTTC
once	TRBV19	TRBD1	TRBJ1-4	CASSIGTGGNEKLFF	TGTGCCAGTAGTATAGGAACAGGGGGTAATGAAAAACTGTTTTTT
.	TRBV18	.	TRBJ1-5	CASSREAPYQPQHF	TGTGCCAGCTCGCGTGAGGCTCCCTATCAGCCCCAGCATTTT
.	TRBV4-1	.	TRBJ2-7	CASSQQPELGATSYEQYF	TGCGCCAGCAGCCAACAACCGGAATTGGGAGCAACCTCCTACGAGCAGTACTTC
.	TRBV4-1	TRBD2	TRBJ2-1	CASSQDLFGLAGVGEQFF	TGCGCCAGCAGCCAAGATCTTTTCGGACTAGCGGGAGTGGGTGAGCAGTTCTTC
.	TRBV5-1	TRBD2	TRBJ2-5	CASSLNSGGAKTQYF	TGCGCCAGCAGCTTGAATAGCGGGGGCGCAAAGACCCAGTACTTC
.	TRBV27	TRBD2	TRBJ2-5	CASSSGRSSGGIQETQYF	TGTGCCAGCAGTAGTGGTCGGTCTAGCGGGGGGATTCAAGAGACCCAGTACTTC
.	TRBV11-2	.	TRBJ1-6	CASSLDPSRSSYNSPLHF	TGTGCCAGCAGCTTAGATCCGAGCCGAAGCTCCTATAATTCACCCCTCCACTTT
few	TRBV6-6	.	TRBJ1-2	CASSLFDRRPYGYTF	TGTGCCAGCAGTTTATTCGACAGACGACCTTATGGCTACACCTTC
.	TRBV7-9	.	TRBJ1-2	CASSFQQGVYGYTF	TGTGCCAGCAGCTTTCAACAGGGAGTCTATGGCTACACCTTC
once	TRBV11-3	TRBD2	TRBJ2-1	CASSGRLARNEQFF	TGTGCCAGCAGCGGACGACTAGCTCGGAATGAGCAGTTCTTC
.	TRBV5-1	.	TRBJ1-1	CASSQDNEAFF	TGCGCCAGCAGCCAGGACAATGAAGCTTTCTTT
.	TRBV5-5	TRBD1	TRBJ1-2	CASSTDRDRGSYTF	TGTGCCAGCAGCACGGACCGGGACAGGGGCAGCTACACCTTC
few	TRBV2	TRBD2	TRBJ2-3	CASTPARTRDTDTQYF	TGTGCCAGCACCCCCGCCCGGACTAGGGACACAGATACGCAGTATTTT
.	TRBV11-2	.	TRBJ1-3	CASSLALRQSWGNTIYF	TGTGCCAGCAGCTTAGCCCTCAGGCAAAGCTGGGGAAACACCATATATTTT
.	TRBV5-1	.	TRBJ1-5	CASSLAGDNQPQHF	TGCGCCAGCAGCTTGGCCGGGGACAATCAGCCCCAGCATTTT
.	TRBV28	TRBD1	TRBJ2-7	CASRSTGGGEQYF	TGTGCCAGCAGATCGACAGGGGGTGGCGAGCAGTACTTC
.	TRBV25-1	TRBD2	TRBJ2-1	CASSDGTIKYNEQFF	TGTGCCAGCAGTGATGGGACTATCAAATACAATGAGCAGTTCTTC
few	TRBV27	.	TRBJ1-2	CASSLGRVGYGYTF	TGTGCCAGCAGTTTAGGGAGGGTGGGCTATGGCTACACCTTC
many	TRBV30	.	TRBJ1-1	CAWKRREYTEAFF	TGTGCCTGGAAGCGACGGGAGTACACTGAAGCTTTCTTT
.	TRBV27	.	TRBJ2-3	CASRAERRTDTQYF	TGTGCCAGCAGGGCAGAGCGGCGGACAGATACGCAGTATTTT
.	TRBV6-1	.	TRBJ2-7	CASSLSSYEQYF	TGTGCCAGCAGCTTGAGCTCCTACGAGCAGTACTTC
.	TRBV11-3	TRBD1	TRBJ2-6	CASSPGQGAGANVLTF	TGTGCCAGCAGCCCCGGACAGGGAGCCGGGGCCAACGTCCTGACTTTC
.	TRBV7-2	.	TRBJ2-5	CASSLLGAGETQYF	TGTGCCAGCAGCTTACTTGGGGCCGGGGAGACCCAGTACTTC
.	TRBV19	.	TRBJ1-3	CASSWTGSGNTIYF	TGTGCCAGTAGTTGGACGGGGTCTGGAAACACCATATATTTT
.	TRBV5-1	.	TRBJ2-3	CASSLQPGTDTQYF	TGCGCCAGCAGCTTGCAACCGGGCACAGATACGCAGTATTTT
.	TRBV25-1	TRBD1	TRBJ2-2	CASSDGTGDTGELFF	TGTGCCAGCAGTGATGGGACAGGGGACACCGGGGAGCTGTTTTTT
.	TRBV7-9	TRBD2	TRBJ2-3	CAFSGLRATSTDTQYF	TGTGCCTTTAGCGGGCTAAGAGCAACAAGCACAGATACGCAGTATTTT